This T cell receptor beta chain was obtained from a study of OX40 agonist ivuxolimab in advanced cancers. Study-level information: Three patients, one with hepatocellular carcinoma and two with cutaneous melanoma, achieved partial responses. General study results and limits: The 0.1-3.0 mg/kg partial responders had among the lowest clonal expansion.

As concerns this clone: Its antigen is unidentified.

Data came from immunoSEQ multiplex PCR; TCRdb stores just in-frame clones and leaves some out. The sample has some 80,000 clones, roughly four fifths seen once. Trimming removed 3 bases at V and 3 bases at J, with 9 bases between. Looked up from germline, CDR1 is KGHSH and CDR2 is LQKENI. This CDR3 region has 14 residues. The chain recombines TRBV18 with TRBJ1-5; unclear D gene. The TCR originated in an adult with an advanced solid tumor such as melanoma, head and neck, liver or kidney cancer. The sequencing used CD4+ or CD8+ T cells sorted from blood, collected in a trial of the OX40 agonist ivuxolimab. In DNA, the CDR3 is TGTGCCAGCTCACCGGGAGGGAACAATCAGCCCCAGCATTTT. Translated: CASSPGGNNQPQHF.